The TCR beta chain described here comes from a study of T cell changes during pregnancy in multiple sclerosis. After removal of 6 bases from V and 2 bases from J, the junction contained 7 bases not matched to a gene. CDR3 size: 16 residues. Germline V gene data show CDR1 as SGHTA and CDR2 as FQGNSA. Only in-frame clones appear in the TCRdb table, and some are missing; sequencing was by immunoSEQ multiplex PCR. The sample contains about 44,000 clones, about 93% of which appear only once. This sequence joins TRBV7-2 and TRBJ1-3; the match to TRBD1 covers 10 bases. This sample comprised CD4+ T cells from peripheral blood mononuclear cells, obtained before pregnancy. The clonotype originates from a female donor with multiple sclerosis, enrolled in a pregnancy study. The DNA of the CDR3 is TGTGCCAGCAGGCCGGGGACAGGGGCGACTGGAAACACCATATATTTT. It is translated as CASRPGTGATGNTIYF.